This T cell receptor beta chain was retrieved from a study of T cells in Graves' hyperthyroidism and ophthalmopathy. Diagnostic assessment was based on clinical symptoms, serum thyroxine and TRAb, thyroid ultrasound and orbital computed tomography. RNA transcripts were the template for amplifying TCR beta CDR3 regions. HTBI primers were the set used in a first-round RT-PCR of the TCR CDR3. TCRdb reanalysed the multiplex PCR reads using MiXCR and keeps one entry per CDR3 protein. The profile covers around 420,000 distinct CDR3 sequences, with 15% to 17% appearing a single time and 7.7% taken by the ten largest. Regarding the study as a whole: Ophthalmopathy and stable hyperthyroidism were told apart by a 13 V-J model. In blood, most of the thyroid clonotypes expanded above 0.001 were also present.

With regard to this clonotype: Its target is not known.

The CDR3 loop spans 12 amino acids. Per germline, CDR1 ENHRY and CDR2 SYGVKD. V lost 4 bases and J lost 2, with 6 bases in between. The sequence was collected from a woman under 30 with Graves' hyperthyroidism. Sample: blood. The J gene is TRBJ2-7, the V gene TRBV10-3; D is unclear. CDR3 nucleotides: TGTGCCATCAGTGGTCTTCCCTACGAGCAGTACTTC. Translated, it gives CAISGLPYEQYF.